This is a list of T cell receptor beta chains from one sample in a study of beta chain features in type 1 diabetes. The method was immunoSEQ multiplex PCR; TCRdb's version includes in-frame clones alone and lacks a portion of them. Of a few hundred thousand clones listed, less than 15% are singletons. Sequencing was done on a sample of naive CD4+ T cells from blood. The source is a woman aged 18 to 35 with type 1 diabetes. Both conserved end residues are part of each CDR3. A D gene is named only where the DNA matches it firmly. Not every row has a clone size; where given, it reads once, few, many or a size class.

d_call: -; clone_size: -; j_call: TRBJ1-2; v_call: TRBV5-1; cdr3_aa: CASSLAVSFGYTF; cdr3_nt: TGCGCCAGCAGCTTGGCGGTAAGTTTTGGCTACACCTTC
d_call: TRBD1; clone_size: few; j_call: TRBJ2-1; v_call: TRBV10-3; cdr3_aa: CAISGQVSVNEQFF; cdr3_nt: TGTGCCATCTCCGGACAGGTATCGGTCAATGAGCAGTTCTTC
d_call: -; clone_size: -; j_call: TRBJ2-2; v_call: TRBV19; cdr3_aa: CASSSGAGELFF; cdr3_nt: TGTGCCAGTAGTTCAGGGGCCGGGGAGCTGTTTTTT
d_call: TRBD2; clone_size: few; j_call: TRBJ2-1; v_call: TRBV2; cdr3_aa: CASSGRTRNEQFF; cdr3_nt: TGTGCCAGCAGCGGGAGGACGAGGAATGAGCAGTTCTTC
d_call: -; clone_size: few; j_call: TRBJ1-1; v_call: TRBV18; cdr3_aa: CASSPSLGREEAFF; cdr3_nt: TGTGCCAGCTCACCTTCCCTGGGCAGAGAAGAAGCTTTCTTT
d_call: -; clone_size: -; j_call: TRBJ2-7; v_call: TRBV29-1; cdr3_aa: CSTRTDLSYEQYF; cdr3_nt: TGCAGCACCCGCACAGACCTCTCCTACGAGCAGTACTTC
d_call: -; clone_size: few; j_call: TRBJ2-3; v_call: TRBV7-9; cdr3_aa: CASSLGGTGADTQYF; cdr3_nt: TGTGCCAGCAGCTTAGGGGGGACTGGCGCAGATACGCAGTATTTT
d_call: -; clone_size: -; j_call: TRBJ2-4; v_call: TRBV29-1; cdr3_aa: CSVVTGLAKNIQYF; cdr3_nt: TGCAGCGTTGTCACAGGGTTAGCCAAAAACATTCAGTACTTC
d_call: -; clone_size: few; j_call: TRBJ2-1; v_call: TRBV18; cdr3_aa: CASSTGQPGNEQFF; cdr3_nt: TGTGCCAGCTCTACCGGACAGCCAGGGAATGAGCAGTTCTTC
d_call: -; clone_size: -; j_call: TRBJ1-2; v_call: TRBV7-8; cdr3_aa: CASSRRRDRTDGYTF; cdr3_nt: TGTGCCAGCAGCCGACGTCGCGACAGGACTGATGGCTACACCTTC
d_call: TRBD1; clone_size: -; j_call: TRBJ2-5; v_call: TRBV4-1; cdr3_aa: CASRIRTGERTQYF; cdr3_nt: TGCGCCTCTCGAATTAGGACAGGGGAGAGGACCCAGTACTTC
d_call: -; clone_size: -; j_call: TRBJ1-1; v_call: TRBV15; cdr3_aa: CATSVDLNTEAFF; cdr3_nt: TGTGCCACCAGTGTGGACTTGAACACTGAAGCTTTCTTT
d_call: -; clone_size: -; j_call: TRBJ2-3; v_call: TRBV18; cdr3_aa: CASSPSTASTDTQYF; cdr3_nt: TGTGCCAGCTCACCGTCGACAGCTAGCACAGATACGCAGTATTTT
d_call: TRBD1; clone_size: few; j_call: TRBJ1-1; v_call: TRBV2; cdr3_aa: CASRGKSDRGPGTEAFF; cdr3_nt: TGTGCCAGCAGGGGTAAATCTGACAGGGGGCCAGGGACTGAAGCTTTCTTT
d_call: -; clone_size: few; j_call: TRBJ1-5; v_call: TRBV29-1; cdr3_aa: CSVGGGGGQPQHF; cdr3_nt: TGCAGCGTTGGGGGAGGGGGGGGTCAGCCCCAGCATTTT
d_call: TRBD2; clone_size: few; j_call: TRBJ2-2; v_call: TRBV4-1; cdr3_aa: CASSRRAERGTGELFF; cdr3_nt: TGCGCCAGCAGCCGACGGGCTGAGCGGGGCACCGGGGAGCTGTTTTTT
d_call: -; clone_size: -; j_call: TRBJ1-1; v_call: TRBV18; cdr3_aa: CASSTLETEAFF; cdr3_nt: TGTGCCAGCTCAACCCTTGAGACTGAAGCTTTCTTT
d_call: TRBD2; clone_size: many; j_call: TRBJ2-1; v_call: TRBV4-3; cdr3_aa: CASSRGLAGSHNEQFF; cdr3_nt: TGCGCCAGCAGCCGCGGACTAGCGGGAAGCCACAATGAGCAGTTCTTC
d_call: -; clone_size: few; j_call: TRBJ2-2; v_call: TRBV5-1; cdr3_aa: CASSLSGSGELFF; cdr3_nt: TGCGCCAGCAGCTTGTCCGGGTCCGGGGAGCTGTTTTTT
d_call: -; clone_size: -; j_call: TRBJ1-2; v_call: TRBV29-1; cdr3_aa: CSVDTLTPLYGYTF; cdr3_nt: TGCAGCGTTGACACCTTGACACCTCTCTATGGCTACACCTTC
d_call: TRBD2; clone_size: -; j_call: TRBJ2-1; v_call: TRBV7-9; cdr3_aa: CASSLHSGTYNEQFF; cdr3_nt: TGTGCCAGCAGCTTACACAGCGGGACCTACAATGAGCAGTTCTTC
d_call: TRBD1; clone_size: -; j_call: TRBJ1-1; v_call: TRBV29-1; cdr3_aa: CSVNRGQAEAFF; cdr3_nt: TGCAGCGTCAACAGGGGGCAGGCTGAAGCTTTCTTT
d_call: TRBD1; clone_size: few; j_call: TRBJ2-5; v_call: TRBV28; cdr3_aa: CASSAGTANGETQYF; cdr3_nt: TGTGCCAGCAGTGCCGGGACAGCAAACGGAGAGACCCAGTACTTC
d_call: -; clone_size: -; j_call: TRBJ1-5; v_call: TRBV18; cdr3_aa: CASSPSPGGNQPQHF; cdr3_nt: TGTGCCAGCTCACCGTCCCCCGGGGGGAATCAGCCCCAGCATTTT
d_call: -; clone_size: -; j_call: TRBJ2-3; v_call: TRBV7-2; cdr3_aa: CASSSGLVRDTDTQYF; cdr3_nt: TGTGCCAGCAGCTCGGGCCTGGTGCGGGACACAGATACGCAGTATTTT
d_call: TRBD2; clone_size: few; j_call: TRBJ2-1; v_call: TRBV4-1; cdr3_aa: CASSQEAGGSSYNEQFF; cdr3_nt: TGCGCCAGCAGCCAAGAAGCGGGAGGGAGCTCCTACAATGAGCAGTTCTTC
d_call: TRBD2; clone_size: few; j_call: TRBJ2-1; v_call: TRBV13; cdr3_aa: CASSLSGVSEQFF; cdr3_nt: TGTGCCAGCAGCTTAAGCGGGGTGAGTGAGCAGTTCTTC
d_call: -; clone_size: -; j_call: TRBJ2-5; v_call: TRBV5-1; cdr3_aa: CASSLVSVPEETQYF; cdr3_nt: TGCGCCAGCAGCTTGGTGAGTGTCCCCGAAGAGACCCAGTACTTC
d_call: TRBD2; clone_size: -; j_call: TRBJ2-1; v_call: TRBV30; cdr3_aa: CAGTGSGRAGQFF; cdr3_nt: TGTGCCGGGACGGGTAGCGGGAGGGCGGGGCAGTTCTTC
d_call: TRBD2; clone_size: -; j_call: TRBJ2-5; v_call: TRBV7-2; cdr3_aa: CASSFLTSGSLFGETQYF; cdr3_nt: TGTGCCAGCAGCTTCCTCACTAGCGGGAGCTTGTTCGGAGAGACCCAGTACTTC
d_call: -; clone_size: few; j_call: TRBJ2-1; v_call: TRBV18; cdr3_aa: CASSSQVNNEQFF; cdr3_nt: TGTGCCAGCTCAAGTCAGGTTAACAATGAGCAGTTCTTC
d_call: -; clone_size: few; j_call: TRBJ2-3; v_call: TRBV6-6; cdr3_aa: CASSYGRGTDTQYF; cdr3_nt: TGTGCCAGCAGTTACGGGCGGGGCACAGATACGCAGTATTTT
d_call: -; clone_size: few; j_call: TRBJ1-1; v_call: TRBV5-1; cdr3_aa: CASSWGPGGMNTEAFF; cdr3_nt: TGCGCCAGCAGCTGGGGGCCCGGGGGGATGAACACTGAAGCTTTCTTT
d_call: TRBD1; clone_size: -; j_call: TRBJ2-5; v_call: TRBV29-1; cdr3_aa: CSVEAHRGRETQYF; cdr3_nt: TGCAGCGTTGAAGCCCACAGGGGGCGGGAGACCCAGTACTTC
d_call: TRBD1; clone_size: few; j_call: TRBJ2-3; v_call: TRBV11-2; cdr3_aa: CASSRRGAGGLTDTQYF; cdr3_nt: TGTGCCAGCAGCCGAAGGGGGGCAGGGGGCCTCACGGATACGCAGTATTTT
d_call: -; clone_size: few; j_call: TRBJ2-3; v_call: TRBV21-1; cdr3_aa: CASSKMSSDTQYF; cdr3_nt: TGTGCCAGCAGCAAAATGAGTTCAGATACGCAGTATTTT
d_call: -; clone_size: few; j_call: TRBJ2-4; v_call: TRBV6-5; cdr3_aa: CASSYSVALGNIQYF; cdr3_nt: TGTGCCAGCAGTTACTCGGTGGCCCTAGGAAACATTCAGTACTTC
d_call: TRBD1; clone_size: -; j_call: TRBJ1-2; v_call: TRBV19; cdr3_aa: CASSGRTGLFGGYGYTF; cdr3_nt: TGTGCCAGTAGTGGCCGGACAGGACTTTTCGGTGGTTATGGCTACACCTTC
d_call: -; clone_size: -; j_call: TRBJ1-2; v_call: TRBV6-6; cdr3_aa: CASSYSSGVNYGYTF; cdr3_nt: TGTGCCAGCAGTTACTCCTCCGGGGTCAACTATGGCTACACCTTC
d_call: TRBD1; clone_size: -; j_call: TRBJ2-1; v_call: TRBV11-2; cdr3_aa: CASSEQGGEQFF; cdr3_nt: TGTGCCAGCAGCGAACAGGGGGGTGAGCAGTTCTTC
d_call: -; clone_size: -; j_call: TRBJ2-5; v_call: TRBV20-1; cdr3_aa: CSARKETQYF; cdr3_nt: TGCAGTGCGCGAAAAGAGACCCAGTACTTC
d_call: TRBD1; clone_size: few; j_call: TRBJ2-7; v_call: TRBV5-1; cdr3_aa: CASIGTGSDEQYF; cdr3_nt: TGCGCCAGCATAGGGACAGGGTCCGACGAGCAGTACTTC
d_call: TRBD1; clone_size: -; j_call: TRBJ1-2; v_call: TRBV28; cdr3_aa: CASSFPGQTTYGYTF; cdr3_nt: TGTGCCAGCAGTTTCCCGGGACAGACAACCTATGGCTACACCTTC
d_call: -; clone_size: few; j_call: TRBJ2-1; v_call: TRBV10-3; cdr3_aa: CAITYSGEQFF; cdr3_nt: TGTGCCATCACCTATAGCGGTGAGCAGTTCTTC
d_call: -; clone_size: few; j_call: TRBJ1-1; v_call: TRBV29-1; cdr3_aa: CSVVLQGNTEAFF; cdr3_nt: TGCAGCGTCGTACTACAGGGGAACACTGAAGCTTTCTTT
d_call: -; clone_size: -; j_call: TRBJ1-1; v_call: TRBV29-1; cdr3_aa: CSVYTQYTEAFF; cdr3_nt: TGCAGCGTTTATACCCAGTACACTGAAGCTTTCTTT
d_call: TRBD1; clone_size: once; j_call: TRBJ1-2; v_call: TRBV19; cdr3_aa: CASSESGTGNLNYGYTF; cdr3_nt: TGTGCCAGTAGTGAATCCGGGACAGGGAATCTTAACTATGGCTACACCTTC
d_call: -; clone_size: few; j_call: TRBJ2-1; v_call: TRBV19; cdr3_aa: CASSIFGRPQGIINEQFF; cdr3_nt: TGTGCCAGTAGTATTTTTGGGAGGCCTCAAGGCATCATCAATGAGCAGTTCTTC
d_call: -; clone_size: few; j_call: TRBJ2-7; v_call: TRBV28; cdr3_aa: CASSLWRGPGDEQYF; cdr3_nt: TGTGCCAGCAGTTTATGGCGGGGGCCCGGGGACGAGCAGTACTTC
d_call: -; clone_size: few; j_call: TRBJ2-3; v_call: TRBV25-1; cdr3_aa: CASRNRVGYF; cdr3_nt: TGTGCCAGCAGGAACAGGGTTGGGTATTTT
d_call: TRBD2; clone_size: few; j_call: TRBJ2-1; v_call: TRBV5-6; cdr3_aa: CASRPGLAGVQNEQFF; cdr3_nt: TGTGCCAGCCGCCCAGGACTAGCGGGAGTACAGAATGAGCAGTTCTTC
d_call: -; clone_size: -; j_call: TRBJ2-2; v_call: TRBV7-2; cdr3_aa: CASSPQGWTGELFF; cdr3_nt: TGTGCCAGCAGCCCACAGGGATGGACCGGGGAGCTGTTTTTT
d_call: -; clone_size: -; j_call: TRBJ2-3; v_call: TRBV9; cdr3_aa: CASSESIRDTQYF; cdr3_nt: TGTGCCAGCAGCGAGAGTATAAGAGATACGCAGTATTTT
d_call: -; clone_size: -; j_call: TRBJ2-1; v_call: TRBV21-1; cdr3_aa: CASSRRLGQGSKNEQFF; cdr3_nt: TGTGCCAGCAGCCGGCGGTTGGGACAGGGGTCTAAGAATGAGCAGTTCTTC